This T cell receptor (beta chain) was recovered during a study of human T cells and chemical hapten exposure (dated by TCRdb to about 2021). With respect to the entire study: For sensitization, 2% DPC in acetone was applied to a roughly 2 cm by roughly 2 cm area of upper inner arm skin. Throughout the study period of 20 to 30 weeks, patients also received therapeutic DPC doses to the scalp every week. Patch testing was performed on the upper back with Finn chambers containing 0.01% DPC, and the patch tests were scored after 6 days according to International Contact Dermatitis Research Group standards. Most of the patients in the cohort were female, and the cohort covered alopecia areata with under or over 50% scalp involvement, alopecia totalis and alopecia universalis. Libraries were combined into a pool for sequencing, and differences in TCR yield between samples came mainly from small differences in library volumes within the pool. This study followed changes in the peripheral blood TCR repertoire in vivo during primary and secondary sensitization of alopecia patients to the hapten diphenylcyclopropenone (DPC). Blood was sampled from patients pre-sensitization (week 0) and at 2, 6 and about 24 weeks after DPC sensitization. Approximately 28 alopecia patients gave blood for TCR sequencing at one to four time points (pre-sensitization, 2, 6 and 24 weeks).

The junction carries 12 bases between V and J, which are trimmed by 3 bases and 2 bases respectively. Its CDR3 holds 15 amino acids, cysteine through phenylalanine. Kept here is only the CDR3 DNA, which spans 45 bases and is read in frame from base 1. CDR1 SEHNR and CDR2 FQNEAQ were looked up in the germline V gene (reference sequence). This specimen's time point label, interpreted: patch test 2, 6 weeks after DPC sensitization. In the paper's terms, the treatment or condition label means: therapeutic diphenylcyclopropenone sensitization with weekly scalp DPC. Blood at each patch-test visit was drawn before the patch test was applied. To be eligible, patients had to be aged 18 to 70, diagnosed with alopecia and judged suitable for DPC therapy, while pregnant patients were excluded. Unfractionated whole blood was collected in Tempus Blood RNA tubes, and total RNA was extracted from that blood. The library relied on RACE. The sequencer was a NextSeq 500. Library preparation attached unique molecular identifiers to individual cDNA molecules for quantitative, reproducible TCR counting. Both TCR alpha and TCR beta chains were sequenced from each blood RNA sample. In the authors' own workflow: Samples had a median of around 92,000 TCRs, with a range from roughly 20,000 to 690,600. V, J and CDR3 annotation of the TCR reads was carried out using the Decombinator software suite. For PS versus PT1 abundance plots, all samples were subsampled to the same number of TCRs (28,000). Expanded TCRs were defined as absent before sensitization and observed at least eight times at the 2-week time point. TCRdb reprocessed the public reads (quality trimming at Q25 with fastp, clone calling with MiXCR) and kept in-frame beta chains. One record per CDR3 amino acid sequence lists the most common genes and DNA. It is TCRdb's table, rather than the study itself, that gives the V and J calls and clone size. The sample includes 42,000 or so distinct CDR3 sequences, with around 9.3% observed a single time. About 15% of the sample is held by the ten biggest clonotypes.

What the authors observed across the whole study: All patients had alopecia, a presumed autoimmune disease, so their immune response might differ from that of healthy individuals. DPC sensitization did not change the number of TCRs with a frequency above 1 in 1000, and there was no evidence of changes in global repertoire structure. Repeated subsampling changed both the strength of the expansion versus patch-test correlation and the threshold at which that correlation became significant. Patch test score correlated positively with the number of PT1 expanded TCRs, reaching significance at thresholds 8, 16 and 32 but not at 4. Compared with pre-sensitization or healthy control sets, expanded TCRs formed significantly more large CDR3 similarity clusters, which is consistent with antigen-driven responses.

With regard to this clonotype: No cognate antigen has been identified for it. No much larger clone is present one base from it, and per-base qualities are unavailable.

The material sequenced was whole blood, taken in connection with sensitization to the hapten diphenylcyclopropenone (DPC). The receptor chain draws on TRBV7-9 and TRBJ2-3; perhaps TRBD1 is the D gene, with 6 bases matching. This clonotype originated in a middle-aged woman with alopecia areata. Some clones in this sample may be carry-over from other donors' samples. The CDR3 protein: CASSFQGSFTDTQYF. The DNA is TGTGCCAGCAGCTTCCAGGGGTCGTTCACAGATACGCAGTATTTT.